This T cell receptor (beta chain) appears in the sequencing data of a study of spatial heterogeneity in lung cancer. Study details: Consistently, beta-chain sequences turned up in larger numbers than alpha-chain sequences did. Raw-read counts averaged over ten per unique TCR and UMI combination.

This CDR3 comprises 15 residues. The V gene lost 6 bases and the J gene lost 7 bases, with 19 bases spanning the gap. CDR1 SNHLY and CDR2 FYNNEI come from the germline V gene. This clonotype was seen ten or more times. Time point denoted: sample taken at primary tumor resection. Unsorted samples of tumor, nontumor lung or frozen PBMC had their whole RNA sequenced. Samples were obtained from around 73 donors, all untreated early-stage non-small cell lung cancer patients. TCRdb independently ran MiXCR on the 5' RACE reads; one entry per CDR3 protein. This repertoire shows 25,000 or so distinct CDR3 sequences, about 3% found once; its top ten account for 29%.

The sequence was obtained from a female donor with early-stage non-small cell lung cancer. The chain carries TRBV2 and TRBJ2-1, with D possibly TRBD2 on 5 matching bases. The sequences come from PBMCs, collected at surgery. The CDR3: CASSPSSGRRNEQFF. Here the CDR3 DNA reads TGTGCCAGCAGCCCTTCCAGCGGTAGACGGAATGAGCAGTTCTTC.